The clone carrying this TCR beta chain was detected only a few times. Antigen unknown. cDNA synthesis used the whole RNA isolate, giving expressed TCRB sequences. Method: immunoSEQ multiplex PCR; TCRdb's copy keeps in-frame clones and lacks some. The sample carries around 350,000 clones, around 13% recorded once. The V gene's germline CDR1 is SGDLS and CDR2 YYNGEE. This CDR3 region has 15 residues. The V gene end was trimmed by 2 bases and the J gene end by 1 base; junction bases not matched to a gene: 5. This record belongs to a study of beta chain features in type 1 diabetes. Study-wide results and caveats: Type 1 diabetes patients had VDJ junctions that carried fewer insertions and more deletions.

The chain uses TRBV9 and TRBJ1-2; 7 bases map to TRBD1. The TCR sequence derives from a young man in good health. Sequenced material: naive CD4+ T cells from blood. DNA of the CDR3: TGTGCCAGCAGCGTTCGGGACAGCAGTAACTATGGCTACACCTTC. Protein: CASSVRDSSNYGYTF.